This entry is about one TCR beta chain. This sample is part of a study of blood T cell repertoires in COVID-19. Per the study methods: Reference gene primers were amplified, and this amplification served to estimate nucleated cell counts. Assay: immunoSEQ multiplex PCR; the TCRdb copy retains only in-frame clones and omits some. The V and J calls and clone size come from that table; D and trimming were worked out from the DNA. The table shows around 73,000 clones, with 60% to 80% occurring only once. V lost 0 bases, J lost 8 bases, and 10 bases lay in between. Germline loops: CDR1 SGHVS, CDR2 FQNEAQ. The CDR3 totals 13 residues.

The gene calls are TRBV7-8 and TRBJ1-1; the D gene is possibly TRBD1 (6 bases). The sample consisted of peripheral blood. This sequence was found in a man between 65 and 80 years old with COVID-19, enrolled during active disease. Here the CDR3 reads CASSLAGAREAFF. CDR3 bases: TGTGCCAGCAGCTTAGCGGGGGCTCGGGAAGCTTTCTTT.